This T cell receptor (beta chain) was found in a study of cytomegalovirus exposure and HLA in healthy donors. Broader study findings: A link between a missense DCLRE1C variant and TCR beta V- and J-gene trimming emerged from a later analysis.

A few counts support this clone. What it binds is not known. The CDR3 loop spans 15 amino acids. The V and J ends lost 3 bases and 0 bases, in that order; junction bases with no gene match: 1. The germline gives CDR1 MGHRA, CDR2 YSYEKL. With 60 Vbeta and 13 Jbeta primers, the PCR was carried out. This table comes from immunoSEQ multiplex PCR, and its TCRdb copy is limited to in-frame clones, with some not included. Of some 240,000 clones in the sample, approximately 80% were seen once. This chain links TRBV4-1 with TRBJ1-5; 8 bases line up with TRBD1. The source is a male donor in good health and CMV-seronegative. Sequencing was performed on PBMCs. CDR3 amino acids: CASSQGQVSNQPQHF. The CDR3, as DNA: TGCGCCAGCAGCCAGGGACAGGTTAGCAATCAGCCCCAGCATTTT.